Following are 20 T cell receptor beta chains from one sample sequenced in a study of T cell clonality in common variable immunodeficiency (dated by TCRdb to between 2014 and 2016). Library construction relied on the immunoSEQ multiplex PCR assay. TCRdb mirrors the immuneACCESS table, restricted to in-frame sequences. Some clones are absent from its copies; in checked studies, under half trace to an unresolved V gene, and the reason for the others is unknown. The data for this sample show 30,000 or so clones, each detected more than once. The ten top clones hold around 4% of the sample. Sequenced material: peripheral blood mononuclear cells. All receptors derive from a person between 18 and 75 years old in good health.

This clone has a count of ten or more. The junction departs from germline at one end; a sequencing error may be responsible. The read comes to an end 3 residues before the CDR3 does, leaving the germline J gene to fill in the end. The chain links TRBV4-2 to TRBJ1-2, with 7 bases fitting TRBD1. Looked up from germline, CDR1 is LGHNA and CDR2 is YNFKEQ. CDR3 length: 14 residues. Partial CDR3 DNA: TGCGCCAGCAGCCAAGACAGGGTCAGGAGAGGC. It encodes CASSQDRVRRG. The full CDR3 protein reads CASSQDRVRRGYTF.

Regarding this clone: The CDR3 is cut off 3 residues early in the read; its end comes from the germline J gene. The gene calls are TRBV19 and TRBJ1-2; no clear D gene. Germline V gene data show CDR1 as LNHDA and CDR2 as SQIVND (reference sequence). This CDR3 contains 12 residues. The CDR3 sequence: CASSMNGYDYTF. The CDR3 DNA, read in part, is TGTGCCAGTAGTATGAACGGGTACGAC.

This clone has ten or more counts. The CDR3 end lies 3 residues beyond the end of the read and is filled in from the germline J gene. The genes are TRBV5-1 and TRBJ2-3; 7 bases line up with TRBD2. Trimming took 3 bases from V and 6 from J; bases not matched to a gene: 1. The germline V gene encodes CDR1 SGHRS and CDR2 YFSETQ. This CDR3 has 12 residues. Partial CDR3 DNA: TGCGCCAGCAGCTGGGAGGGGGATACG. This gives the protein CASSWEGDT. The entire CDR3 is CASSWEGDTQYF.

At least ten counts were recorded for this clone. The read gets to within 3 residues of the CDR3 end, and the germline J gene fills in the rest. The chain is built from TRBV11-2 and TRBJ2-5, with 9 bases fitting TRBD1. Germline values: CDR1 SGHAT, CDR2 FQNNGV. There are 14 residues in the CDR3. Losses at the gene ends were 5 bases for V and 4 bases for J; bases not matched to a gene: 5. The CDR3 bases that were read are TGTGCCAGCAGCGTCGGGACAGGGTCAGAGACC. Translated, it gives CASSVGTGSET. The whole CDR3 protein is CASSVGTGSETQYF.

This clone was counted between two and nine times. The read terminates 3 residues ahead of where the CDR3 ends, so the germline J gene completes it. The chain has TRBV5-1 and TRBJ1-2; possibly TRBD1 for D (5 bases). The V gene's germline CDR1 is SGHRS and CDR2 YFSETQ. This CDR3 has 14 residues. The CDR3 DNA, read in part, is TGCGCCAGCAGACTTCTGGGGCGGCAAGAGACC. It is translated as CASRLLGRQET. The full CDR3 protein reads CASRLLGRQETYTF. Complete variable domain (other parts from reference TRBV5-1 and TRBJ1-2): KAGVTQTPRYLIKTRGQQVTLSCSPISGHRSVSWYQQTPGQGLQFLFEYFSETQRNKGNFPGRFSGRQFSNSRSEMNVSTLELGDSALYLCASRLLGRQETYTFGSGTRLTVV.

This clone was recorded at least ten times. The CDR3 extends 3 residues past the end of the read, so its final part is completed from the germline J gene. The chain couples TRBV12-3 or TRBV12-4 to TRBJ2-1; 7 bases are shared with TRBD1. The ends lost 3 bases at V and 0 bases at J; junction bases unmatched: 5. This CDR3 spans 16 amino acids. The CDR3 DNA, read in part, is TGTGCCAGCAGTTTCCAACAGGGGATCTCCTACAATGAG. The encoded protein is CASSFQQGISYNE. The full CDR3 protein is CASSFQQGISYNEQFF.

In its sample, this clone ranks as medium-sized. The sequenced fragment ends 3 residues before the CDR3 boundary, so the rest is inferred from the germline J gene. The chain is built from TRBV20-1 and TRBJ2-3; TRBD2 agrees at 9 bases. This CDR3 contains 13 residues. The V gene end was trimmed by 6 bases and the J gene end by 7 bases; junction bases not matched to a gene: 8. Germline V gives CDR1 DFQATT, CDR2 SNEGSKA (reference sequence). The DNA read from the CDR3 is TGCAGTGCCACTAGCGGGTCCGACCATACG. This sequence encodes CSATSGSDHT. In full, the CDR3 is CSATSGSDHTQYF.

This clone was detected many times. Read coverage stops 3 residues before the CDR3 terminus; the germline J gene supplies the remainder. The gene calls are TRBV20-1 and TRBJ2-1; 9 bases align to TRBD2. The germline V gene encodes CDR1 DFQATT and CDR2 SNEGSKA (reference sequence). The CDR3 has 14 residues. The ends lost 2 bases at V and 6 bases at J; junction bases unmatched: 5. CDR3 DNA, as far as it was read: TGCAGTGCTAGATTAGCGGGGGCCCCCAATGAG. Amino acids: CSARLAGAPNE. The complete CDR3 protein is CSARLAGAPNEQFF.

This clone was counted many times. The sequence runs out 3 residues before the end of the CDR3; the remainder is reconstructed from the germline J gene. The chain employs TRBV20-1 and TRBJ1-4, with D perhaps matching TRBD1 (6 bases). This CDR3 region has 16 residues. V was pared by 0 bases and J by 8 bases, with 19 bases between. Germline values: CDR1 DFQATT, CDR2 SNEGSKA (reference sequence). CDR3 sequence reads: CSARDHREGLGEKLFF. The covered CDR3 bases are TGCAGTGCTAGAGATCACAGGGAAGGTCTAGGGGAAAAA.

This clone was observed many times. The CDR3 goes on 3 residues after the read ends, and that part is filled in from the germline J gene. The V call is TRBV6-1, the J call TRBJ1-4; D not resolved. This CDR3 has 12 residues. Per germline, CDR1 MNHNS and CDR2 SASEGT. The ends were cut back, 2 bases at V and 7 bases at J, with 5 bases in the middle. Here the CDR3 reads CASSERGEKLFF. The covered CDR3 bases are TGTGCCAGCAGTGAACGGGGTGAAAAA.

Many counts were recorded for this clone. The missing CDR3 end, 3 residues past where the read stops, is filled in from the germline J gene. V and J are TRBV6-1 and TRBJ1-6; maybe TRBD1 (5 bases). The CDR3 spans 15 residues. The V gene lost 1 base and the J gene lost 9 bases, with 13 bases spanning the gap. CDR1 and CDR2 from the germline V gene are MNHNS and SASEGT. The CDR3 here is CASSEVLSGGSPLHF. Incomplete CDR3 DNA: TGTGCCAGCAGTGAAGTACTCAGCGGGGGTTCACCC.

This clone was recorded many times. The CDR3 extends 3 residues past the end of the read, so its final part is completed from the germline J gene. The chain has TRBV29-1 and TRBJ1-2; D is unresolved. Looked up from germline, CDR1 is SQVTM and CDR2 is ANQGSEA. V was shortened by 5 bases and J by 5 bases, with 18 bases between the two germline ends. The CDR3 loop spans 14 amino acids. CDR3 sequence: CSVLYSDFGYGYTF. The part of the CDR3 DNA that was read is TGCAGCGTTTTATACTCGGACTTCGGGTATGGC.

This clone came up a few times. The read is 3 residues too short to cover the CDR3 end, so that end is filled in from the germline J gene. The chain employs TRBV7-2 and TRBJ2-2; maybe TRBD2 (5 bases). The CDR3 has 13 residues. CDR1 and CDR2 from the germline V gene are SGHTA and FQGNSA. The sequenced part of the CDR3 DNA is TGTGCCAGCAGCTTGCGGGTTGAGGAAAAG. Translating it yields CASSLRVEEK. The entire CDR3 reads CASSLRVEEKLFF. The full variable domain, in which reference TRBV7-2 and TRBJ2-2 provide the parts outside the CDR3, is GAGVSQSPSNKVTEKGKDVELRCDPISGHTALYWYRQSLGQGLEFLIYFQGNSAPDKSGLPSDRFSAERTGGSVSTLTIQRTQQEDSAVYLCASSLRVEEKLFFGEGSRLTVL.

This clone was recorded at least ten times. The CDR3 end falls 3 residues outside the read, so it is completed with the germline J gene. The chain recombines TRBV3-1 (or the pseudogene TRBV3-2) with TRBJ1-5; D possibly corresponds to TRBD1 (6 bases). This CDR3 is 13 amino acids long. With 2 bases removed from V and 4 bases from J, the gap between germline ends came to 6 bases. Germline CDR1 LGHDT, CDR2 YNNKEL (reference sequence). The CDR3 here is CASSQTGNQPQHF. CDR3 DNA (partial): TGTGCCAGCAGCCAAACAGGGAATCAGCCC.

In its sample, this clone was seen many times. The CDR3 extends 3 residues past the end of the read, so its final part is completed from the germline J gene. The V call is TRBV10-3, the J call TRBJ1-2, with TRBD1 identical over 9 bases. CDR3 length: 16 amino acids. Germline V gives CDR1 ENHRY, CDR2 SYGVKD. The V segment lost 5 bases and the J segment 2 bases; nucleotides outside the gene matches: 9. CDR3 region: CAISPGTGLLNYGYTF. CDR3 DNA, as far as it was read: TGTGCCATCAGTCCCGGGACAGGGCTTCTAAACTATGGC.

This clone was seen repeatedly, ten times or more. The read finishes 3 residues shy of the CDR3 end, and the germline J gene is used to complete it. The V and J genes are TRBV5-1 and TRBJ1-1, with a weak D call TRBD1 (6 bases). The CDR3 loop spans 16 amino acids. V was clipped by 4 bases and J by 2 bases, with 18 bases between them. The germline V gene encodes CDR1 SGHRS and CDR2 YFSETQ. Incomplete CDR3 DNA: TGCGCCAGCAGCGTTGGACCTCGACAGGTAAACACTGAA. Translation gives CASSVGPRQVNTE. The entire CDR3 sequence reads CASSVGPRQVNTEAFF.

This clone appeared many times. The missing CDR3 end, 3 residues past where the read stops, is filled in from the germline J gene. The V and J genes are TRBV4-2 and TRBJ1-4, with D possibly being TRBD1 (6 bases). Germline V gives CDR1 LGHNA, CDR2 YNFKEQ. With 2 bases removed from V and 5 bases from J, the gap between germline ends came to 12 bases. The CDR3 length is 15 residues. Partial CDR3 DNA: TGTGCCAGCAGCCAACGACAGGCCTCAAATGAAAAA. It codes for CASSQRQASNEK. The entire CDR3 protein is CASSQRQASNEKLFF.

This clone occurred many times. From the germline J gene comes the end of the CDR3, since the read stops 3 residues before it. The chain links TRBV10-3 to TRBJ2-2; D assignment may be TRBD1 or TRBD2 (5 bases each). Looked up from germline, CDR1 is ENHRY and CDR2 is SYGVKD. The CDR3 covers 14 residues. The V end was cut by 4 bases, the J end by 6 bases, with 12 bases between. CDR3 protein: CAISVRGVAGELFF. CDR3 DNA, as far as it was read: TGTGCCATCAGTGTTCGAGGGGTGGCCGGGGAG.

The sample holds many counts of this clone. The sequenced CDR3 bases are TGTGCCAGCTCATCATCCCCACTTCTACCTGGC. Translating gives CASSSSPLLPG. The whole CDR3 reads CASSSSPLLPGYTF. The V call is TRBV18, the J call TRBJ1-2; D gene unclear. The read terminates 3 residues ahead of where the CDR3 ends, so the germline J gene completes it. There are 14 residues in the CDR3. Trimming took off 5 bases at V and 7 bases at J, with 17 bases between the two ends. The germline CDR1 and CDR2 sequences are KGHSH and LQKENI.

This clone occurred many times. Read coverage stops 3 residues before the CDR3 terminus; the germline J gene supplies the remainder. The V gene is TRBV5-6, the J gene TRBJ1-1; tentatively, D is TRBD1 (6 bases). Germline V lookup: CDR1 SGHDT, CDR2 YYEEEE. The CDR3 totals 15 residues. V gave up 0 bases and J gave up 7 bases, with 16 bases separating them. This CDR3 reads CASSLVGGEQGEAFF. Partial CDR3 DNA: TGTGCCAGCAGCTTGGTGGGAGGAGAACAGGGTGAA.